Following are 18 T cell receptor beta chains from one sample sequenced in a study of liver allograft versus peripheral blood T cells. Background on the study: Comparisons were made between T cell receptor repertoires found in transplanted livers and those circulating in recipients' peripheral blood.

TCRdb re-called the reads with MiXCR, one entry per CDR3 protein. This sample has around 8,600 distinct CDR3 sequences; 15% to 20% occur once, and the top ten carry around 23%. Receptors were obtained from a human patient who had a liver transplant. Some T cells may possibly be graft donor cells.

The genes are TRBV7-9 and TRBJ1-2; 8 bases align to TRBD1. With 5 bases clipped from V and 7 bases from J, the junction kept 9 bases outside the gene matches. The CDR3 has 14 residues. Looked up from germline, CDR1 is SEHNR and CDR2 is FQNEAQ (reference sequence). The CDR3 protein is CASSPGQEELGYTF. The CDR3 DNA reads TGTGCCAGCAGCCCGGGACAGGAGGAGCTTGGCTACACCTTC.

This clonotype is categorized as medium-sized. The CDR3 protein is CASSFRTAIDEKLFF. The CDR3 coding sequence is TGTGCCAGCAGTTTCCGGACAGCAATTGATGAAAAACTGTTTTTT. This chain uses TRBV12-3 or TRBV12-4 with TRBJ1-4; perhaps TRBD1 as D (6 bases). V was trimmed by 3 bases and J by 6 bases, leaving 14 bases between them. The CDR3 runs 15 residues.

Comments on this clonotype: A much larger clonotype is one base distant, so this may be a read error. The chain joins TRBV19 to TRBJ1-2; 7 bases are shared with TRBD1. The germline CDR1 and CDR2 sequences are LNHDA and SQIVND (reference sequence). Losses at the gene ends were 10 bases for V and 4 bases for J; bases not matched to a gene: 9. The CDR3 runs 13 residues. CDR3 loop: CATVDRETYGYTF. In DNA form, the CDR3 reads TGTGCCACCGTCGACAGGGAAACCTATGGCTACACCTTC.

In this sample, this clonotype turned up a few times. V gene TRBV10-3 combines with J gene TRBJ1-3; D is ambiguous. The CDR3 has 11 residues. Per germline, CDR1 ENHRY and CDR2 SYGVKD. V lost 7 bases and J 4 bases, leaving 5 bases between the germline ends. CDR3 sequence (DNA): TGTGCCATCATGAGGGGAAACACCATATATTTT. Encoded protein: CAIMRGNTIYF.

The J gene is TRBJ2-7, the V gene TRBV5-1; D possibly uses TRBD1 or TRBD2 (5 bases each). CDR3 length: 16 amino acids. The V end lost 3 bases, the J end lost 7 bases, and 23 bases lay between the germline ends. CDR1 is SGHRS, CDR2 YFSETQ, per germline. Here the CDR3 reads CASSSNLEGPSTEQYF. DNA for the CDR3: TGCGCCAGCAGCTCCAACCTTGAGGGGCCCTCTACAGAGCAGTACTTC.

The rearrangement links TRBV2 to TRBJ1-1; D is ambiguous. V gave up 10 bases and J gave up 8 bases, with 14 bases separating them. CDR3 length equals 11 residues. Germline V gene lookup returns CDR1 SNHLY and CDR2 FYNNEI. CDR3 in DNA: TGTGCCATAAAAAGCGGGCCGGAAGCTTTCTTT. Amino acids: CAIKSGPEAFF.

The chain links TRBV11-2 to TRBJ2-7, with D unclear. The CDR3 has 14 amino acids. Germline assignment: CDR1 SGHAT and CDR2 FQNNGV. Deletions cut 1 base from V and 0 bases from J, with 7 bases between. The CDR3 coding sequence is TGTGCCAGCAGCTTAGGGGCAGGCTCCTACGAGCAGTACTTC. Its translation: CASSLGAGSYEQYF.

This clonotype came up once. A much larger clonotype is one base distant, so this may be a read error. This chain links TRBV6-5 with TRBJ1-2, with D perhaps matching TRBD1 (5 bases). Germline V lookup: CDR1 MNHEY, CDR2 SVGAGI. CDR3 size: 17 residues. Trimming cost V 5 bases and J 8 bases, with 27 bases left between them. The DNA for the CDR3 is TGTGCCAGCAGTGAGTCGGAAGGGGACCGTTCGTTTTCGGGCTACACCTTC. This encodes CASSESEGDRSFSGYTF.

This clonotype was observed at least ten times. CDR3 sequence (DNA): TGTGCCAGCAGAAAGGGCCGCACTGAAGCTTTCTTT. Amino acids: CASRKGRTEAFF. The genes are TRBV27 and TRBJ1-1; D unclear. CDR3 length: 12 residues. Germline V gene lookup returns CDR1 MNHEY and CDR2 SMNVEV (reference sequence). V lost 6 bases, J lost 4 bases, and 9 bases lay in between.

The V and J genes are TRBV5-5 and TRBJ2-2, with TRBD2 as a possible D gene (5 bases). The CDR3 has 14 amino acids. Germline V gene lookup returns CDR1 SGHKS and CDR2 YYEKEE (reference sequence). V lost 4 bases and J 4 bases, leaving 11 bases between the germline ends. CDR3 bases: TGTGCCAGCAGCCGAACGGGGTTCACCGGGGAGCTGTTTTTT. It translates to CASSRTGFTGELFF.

By share of the sample, this clonotype is medium-sized. This chain links TRBV27 with TRBJ1-1; no firm D call. Germline-derived CDR1 and CDR2 are MNHEY and SMNVEV (reference sequence). This CDR3 has 16 amino acids. V shed 0 bases and J shed 2 bases, with 13 bases lying between them. Here the CDR3 DNA reads TGTGCCAGCAGTTTATCCGAGGCCTCCTTTAACACTGAAGCTTTCTTT. Encoded protein: CASSLSEASFNTEAFF.

This clonotype came up a few times. The rearrangement joins TRBV5-1 to TRBJ2-7; D is ambiguous. This CDR3 spans 13 amino acids. Germline V gene data show CDR1 as SGHRS and CDR2 as YFSETQ. Between the trimmed V and J ends, which lost 2 bases and 0 bases, there was a span of 6 bases. The CDR3 protein is CASSLESSYEQYF. In DNA form, the CDR3 reads TGCGCCAGCAGCTTAGAGAGCTCCTACGAGCAGTACTTC.

Turning to this clonotype: This may come from a read error, since a much larger clone is one base off. This chain joins TRBV27 and TRBJ1-1; TRBD1 matches at 8 bases. Germline V gives CDR1 MNHEY, CDR2 SMNVEV (reference sequence). The CDR3 sequence is 14 residues long. The CDR3 DNA reads TGTACCAGCAGGGGGCGAGGGTTGAACACTGAAGCTTTCTTT. Translation: CTSRGRGLNTEAFF.

V is TRBV30 and J is TRBJ1-2; D not resolved. This CDR3 is built from 12 residues. Per germline, CDR1 GTSNPN and CDR2 SVGIG (reference sequence). Deletions cut 3 bases from V and 4 bases from J, with 9 bases between. CDR3 protein: CAWRGIGYGYTF. DNA for the CDR3: TGTGCCTGGAGGGGGATCGGCTATGGCTACACCTTC. Full variable domain (remainder filled in from reference TRBV30 and TRBJ1-2): SQTIHQWPATLVQPVGSPLSLECTVEGTSNPNLYWYRQAAGRGLQLLFYSVGIGQISSEVPQNLSASRPQDRQFILSSKKLLLSDSGFYLCAWRGIGYGYTFGSGTRLTVV.

In this sample, this clonotype turned up a few times. The V gene is TRBV12-3 or TRBV12-4, the J gene TRBJ1-5; 7 bases are a match to TRBD1. CDR3 size: 15 residues. The junction had 7 bases not matched to a gene; V was cut back by 6 bases and J by 2 bases. The CDR3 sequence is CASRITGAGNQPQHF. As DNA, the CDR3 is TGTGCCAGCAGAATTACAGGGGCGGGCAATCAGCCCCAGCATTTT.

This clonotype appeared a few times. The chain joins TRBV6-5 to TRBJ1-5; D perhaps matches TRBD1 (5 bases). There are 16 residues in the CDR3. Germline assignment: CDR1 MNHEY and CDR2 SVGAGI. The germline V and J ends were trimmed by 6 bases and 0 bases, with 15 bases remaining between them. CDR3 protein: CASSPGGEDSNQPQHF. The DNA of the CDR3 is TGTGCCAGCAGCCCGGGGGGGGAGGATAGCAATCAGCCCCAGCATTTT.

This clonotype was detected ten times or more. The gene calls are TRBV6-1 and TRBJ1-4; a weak D match, TRBD1 (6 bases). This CDR3 has 15 residues. Germline V gene data show CDR1 as MNHNS and CDR2 as SASEGT. V dropped 6 bases and J dropped 3 bases, with 14 bases sitting between them. In nucleotides, the CDR3 is TGTGCCAGCAGCTTTGTACAGGGATCTAATGAAAAACTGTTTTTT. Protein: CASSFVQGSNEKLFF.

This clonotype is medium-sized within its sample. The rearrangement links TRBV6-1 to TRBJ1-1; TRBD1 aligns across 8 bases. The CDR3 runs 14 residues. Looked up from germline, CDR1 is MNHNS and CDR2 is SASEGT. The V gene end was trimmed by 6 bases and the J gene end by 1 base; junction bases not matched to a gene: 4. CDR3 amino acids: CASSRTGTNTEAFF. DNA of the CDR3: TGTGCCAGCAGCCGGACAGGGACGAACACTGAAGCTTTCTTT.